This record covers a single T cell receptor beta chain. This record comes from a study of memory CD4+ T cells and cytomegalovirus serostatus. Produced via immunoSEQ multiplex PCR; TCRdb's table is partial and in-frame only. The data show tens of thousands of clones, approximately 80% seen once. This CDR3 has 16 residues. V gave up 2 bases and J gave up 0 bases, with 10 bases separating them. Looked up from germline, CDR1 is SNHLY and CDR2 is FYNNEI. The sort gate was single viable CD3+CD4+CD8-CD45RO+ cells for memory CD4+ T cells. CMV serostatus came from serum IgG against pp150, pp28, p38, p52. Source material: memory CD4+ T cells from blood. The chain joins TRBV2 to TRBJ2-2; D perhaps matches TRBD1 (5 bases). This TCR was sampled from an adult in good health and CMV-seronegative. The CDR3 protein is CASSEPGHTNTGELFF. CDR3 nucleotide sequence: TGTGCCAGCAGTGAACCAGGGCACACGAACACCGGGGAGCTGTTTTTT.